This TCR beta chain was retrieved from a study of blood T cells in healthy people across ages. Primers used in a second PCR of roughly 6 to 11 cycles were a sample-barcoded 5' primer and a J-beta primer mix. TCRdb processed the 5' RACE reads anew with MiXCR; each CDR3 protein has one entry. The table lists about 1.1 million distinct CDR3 sequences, about two fifths of them singletons. Isolation of PBMCs gave at least 7 million cells per sample. V was shortened by 1 base and J by 2 bases, with 11 bases between the two germline ends. This CDR3 spans 15 amino acids. Germline V CDR1 and CDR2: SGHTA, FQGTGA.

The source of this sequence is a man younger than 35 in good health. Material for sequencing was blood. The chain has TRBV7-3 and TRBJ1-2; possibly TRBD1 for D (6 bases). The chain's CDR3 is CASSLNQGPNYGYTF. CDR3 bases: TGTGCCAGCAGCTTAAATCAGGGGCCCAACTATGGCTACACCTTC.